This entry features one T cell receptor (beta chain) sequence. The V end was cut by 6 bases, the J end by 4 bases, with 9 bases between. CDR1 and CDR2 (germline): MNHEY, SVGAGI. This CDR3 spans 13 amino acids. Assay: immunoSEQ multiplex PCR; the TCRdb copy retains only in-frame clones and omits some. The sample consists of 55,000 to 65,000 clones, around 87% of them appearing once. The data originate from a study of blood T cell repertoires in COVID-19. The specimen was peripheral blood. The origin of this receptor is a man in his fifties or sixties with active or convalescent COVID-19. The chain recombines TRBV6-5 with TRBJ1-4; D is unclear. CDR3 coding DNA: TGTGCCAGCAGACGGGTCGTTAATGAAAAACTGTTTTTT. It specifies CASRRVVNEKLFF.